The clone carrying this TCR beta chain was observed at least ten times. TCRdb re-analysed the RT-PCR reads in MiXCR, keeping a single row per CDR3 protein. The data show around 490,000 distinct CDR3 sequences, approximately 7.7% seen once. The data were taken from a study of response to subunit inactivated influenza vaccine. This CDR3 spans 14 amino acids. Germline V gene sequence: CDR1 MDHEN, CDR2 SYDVKM. Trimming took off 10 bases at V and 2 bases at J, with 15 bases between the two ends. The TCR was taken from a man aged 50 to 69 who received an inactivated influenza vaccine. This chain joins TRBV28 and TRBJ1-5; unclear D gene. The sequencing here drew on PBMCs from blood, taken about 24 months after vaccination. CDR3 DNA: TGTGCCATCTCGAGTGGGGTGGGCAATCAGCCCCAGCATTTT. This gives the protein CAISSGVGNQPQHF. Filled out from reference TRBV28 and TRBJ1-5, the complete variable domain reads DVKVTQSSRYLVKRTGEKVFLECVQDMDHENMFWYRQDPGLGLRLIYFSYDVKMKEKGDIPEGYSVSREKKERFSLILESASTNQTSMYLCAISSGVGNQPQHFGDGTRLSIL.